This T cell receptor (beta chain) was identified during a study of cytomegalovirus exposure and HLA in healthy donors. The PCR had 60 Vbeta and 13 Jbeta primers. The table came from immunoSEQ multiplex PCR; TCRdb's copy has only in-frame clones and leaves some out. The sample includes 100,000 to 150,000 clones, about three quarters seen only once; the top ten take around 1.8%. V lost 5 bases and J 2 bases, leaving 13 bases between the germline ends. Per the germline V gene, CDR1 is SGHAT and CDR2 is FQNNGV. CDR3 length equals 15 residues. This rearrangement joins TRBV11-2 to TRBJ1-5, with TRBD1 as a possible D gene (5 bases). Sequenced: PBMCs. The TCR was taken from a woman aged 40 to 50 in good health and CMV-seronegative. The CDR3, as DNA: TGTGCCAGCAGCCACGGGGGGTCGGGCAATCAGCCCCAGCATTTT. Protein: CASSHGGSGNQPQHF.